The following is a TCR beta chain sequence with its context. This clonotype occurred many times. What this receptor recognizes is not known. Qualities for individual bases were not recorded, and no much larger clone is one base off. For repertoire sequencing, the TCR beta CDR3 regions were amplified from RNA transcripts. The first round was an RT-PCR using HTBI primers with the Qiagen OneStep RT-PCR kit, and this first round was followed by a second-round multiplex PCR, then size selection and purification. Libraries were sequenced on an Illumina HiSeq2000 using paired-end 100 bp reads. Under the source paper's analysis protocol: SOAPnuke was used for read processing, and reads with adapters, uncalled bases, a mean Phred below 15, or no exact constant-primer or identifier match were discarded. High-quality paired reads were merged with COPE v1.2.5. Each unique nucleotide sequence was treated as a clonotype, and MiTCR v1.1 was used to align the clonotypes to the IMGT TRB V, D and J references. Analysis was restricted to V-J combinations with a frequency above 0.0001, which covered about 99% of repertoires. For each V-J combination, a TCR clonal expansion and chaos score was defined as the ratio of F50 clonal expansion to chaos observed in the TCRdist matrix. Features were reduced by Welch's t-statistics and random forest to 10 to 15 V-J combinations, which fed a naive Bayes classifier. Thyroid-blood repertoire similarity was quantified with the Morisita-Horn index. TCRdb ran its own pipeline on the public reads, namely fastp trimming at Q25 and MiXCR clone calling, and kept in-frame beta chains. Each record represents a unique CDR3 protein, reported with the most common genes and DNA among its rows. The V and J calls here are based on TCRdb, not the publication. In all, the sample holds 200,000 to 250,000 distinct CDR3 sequences, and around a fifth of those were seen once. Jointly, the top ten make up roughly 39% of the sample.

The CDR3 spans 13 residues, from the cysteine through the phenylalanine. Left in the record is the CDR3 DNA by itself, 39 bases read in frame from the first base. After removal of 3 bases from V and 5 bases from J, the junction retains 4 bases not matched to a gene. The ophthalmopathy patients had moderately to severely active disease, with a Clinical Activity Score of 3 or higher, a NOSPECS grade of 4 or higher, and a disease duration of less than 3 months. Patients were excluded if they had other autoimmune diseases, uncontrolled infections, pregnancy or lactation. Clinical symptoms, serum thyroxine, TRAb, thyroid ultrasound and orbital computed tomography formed the basis of the diagnosis. Using Ficoll-Paque density gradient centrifugation, PBMCs were isolated from about 10 ml of fresh peripheral blood. Total RNA was extracted with Trizol reagent and quality-checked on an Agilent 2100 Bioanalyzer.

The data were taken from a study of Graves' ophthalmopathy and Graves' hyperthyroidism (dated by TCRdb to 2016 to 2019). Background for the entire study: Peripheral blood was collected at initial diagnosis, before any treatment. The study used signatures of the TCR beta repertoire to tell Graves' ophthalmopathy apart from Graves' hyperthyroidism and to predict which patients would progress to ophthalmopathy. In total, 120 to 150 blood samples were TCR-sequenced: approximately 42 ophthalmopathy, some 75 hyperthyroidism and about 17 hyperthyroidism-to-ophthalmopathy patients. A discovery set of 95 to 100 patients (43 ophthalmopathy, about 59 stable hyperthyroidism) was enrolled to explore V-J signatures distinguishing ophthalmopathy from hyperthyroidism. For independent validation, a separate cohort was made up of around 18 hyperthyroidism patients plus 17 patients who later progressed from hyperthyroidism to ophthalmopathy. T-cell repertoires of thyroid tissue and blood were compared in over 5 hyperthyroidism patients. Once sampling was done, hyperthyroidism patients were given methimazole at a starting dose of 30 mg daily, while ophthalmopathy patients were given high-dose intravenous methylprednisolone. The 95 to 100 discovery patients were divided at random into training and test sets in a 7:3 ratio. What the study reported, not specific to this receptor: Most expanded thyroid clonotypes with frequency above 0.001 were also detected in blood, suggesting blood repertoires may reflect the thyroid immune response. In validation, the model predicted ophthalmopathy progression with 70.59% sensitivity and 72.22% specificity; roughly eleven predicted patients were CT-confirmed with GO in a median of about 7.1 months. No statistical method was used to predetermine the sample size, and group allocation was not hidden from the investigators. Ophthalmopathy was separated from stable hyperthyroidism by the 13-signature model with about 85% sensitivity and about 81% specificity in cross-validation and with 80%/75% in the test set.

The TCR sequence derives from a woman in her forties or fifties with Graves' ophthalmopathy. Donor details come from another sample of the same person, matched by shared clones. Sequencing was done on a sample of peripheral blood. This sequence uses TRBV12-3 or TRBV12-4 and TRBJ2-7; TRBD2 lines up with 7 middle nucleotides. The CDR3 region has the sequence CASSLGGTHEQYF. The DNA sequence reads TGTGCCAGCAGTTTGGGGGGGACGCACGAGCAGTACTTC.